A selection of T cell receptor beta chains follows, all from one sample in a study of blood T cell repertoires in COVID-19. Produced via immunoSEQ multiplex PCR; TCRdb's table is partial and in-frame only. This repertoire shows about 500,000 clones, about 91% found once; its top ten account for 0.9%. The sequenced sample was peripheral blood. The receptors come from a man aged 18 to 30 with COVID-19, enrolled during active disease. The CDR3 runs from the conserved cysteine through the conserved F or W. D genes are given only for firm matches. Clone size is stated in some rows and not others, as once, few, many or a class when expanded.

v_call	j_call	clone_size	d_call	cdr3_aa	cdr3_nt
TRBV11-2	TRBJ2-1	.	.	CASSSLRPSSYNEQFF	TGTGCCAGCAGCTCCCTGCGGCCTAGCTCCTACAATGAGCAGTTCTTC
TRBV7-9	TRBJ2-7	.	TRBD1	CASSSTLGGQGAHEQYF	TGTGCCAGCAGCTCCACCCTCGGGGGACAGGGGGCCCACGAGCAGTACTTC
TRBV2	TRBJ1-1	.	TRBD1	CASSTRTGAGTEAFF	TGTGCCAGCAGTACACGGACAGGGGCAGGCACTGAAGCTTTCTTT
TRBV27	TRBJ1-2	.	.	CASSLFRGDGYTF	TGTGCCAGCAGTTTATTCCGGGGTGATGGCTACACCTTC
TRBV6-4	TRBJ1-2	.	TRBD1	CASSEGDSTGYTF	TGTGCCAGCAGTGAGGGGGACAGTACGGGCTACACCTTC
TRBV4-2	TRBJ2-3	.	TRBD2	CASSQSSGGTSTDTQYF	TGTGCCAGCAGCCAAAGTAGCGGGGGGACTAGCACAGATACGCAGTATTTT
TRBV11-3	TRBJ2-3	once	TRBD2	CASSLGRRESTDTQYF	TGTGCCAGCAGCCTCGGGCGGCGGGAGTCCACAGATACGCAGTATTTT
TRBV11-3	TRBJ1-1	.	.	CASSAESMNTEAFF	TGTGCCAGCAGCGCCGAAAGCATGAACACTGAAGCTTTCTTT
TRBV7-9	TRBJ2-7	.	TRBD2	CASSLAPGLAYEQYF	TGTGCCAGCAGCTTAGCGCCGGGACTAGCCTACGAGCAGTACTTC
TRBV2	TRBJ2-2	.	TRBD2	CASRSSGGAGGELFF	TGTGCCAGCAGGTCTAGCGGGGGGGCTGGCGGGGAGCTGTTTTTT
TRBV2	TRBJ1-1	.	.	CASLRGNFNTEAFF	TGTGCCAGCCTAAGAGGGAATTTCAACACTGAAGCTTTCTTT
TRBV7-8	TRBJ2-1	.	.	CASSLGDREQFF	TGTGCCAGCAGCTTAGGCGACAGGGAGCAGTTCTTC
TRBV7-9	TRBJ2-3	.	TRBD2	CASSFSSGRGTDTQYF	TGTGCCAGCAGCTTTAGTAGCGGGAGGGGCACAGATACGCAGTATTTT
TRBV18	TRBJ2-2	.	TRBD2	CASSSKREGRTGELFF	TGTGCCAGCTCATCCAAGCGGGAGGGCCGCACCGGGGAGCTGTTTTTT
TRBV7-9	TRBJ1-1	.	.	CASSQSTGLLTEAFF	TGTGCCAGCAGTCAATCCACAGGGTTGTTGACTGAAGCTTTCTTT
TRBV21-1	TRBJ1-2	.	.	CASSKEVLDRDGYTF	TGTGCCAGCAGCAAAGAGGTGCTTGACAGGGATGGCTACACCTTC
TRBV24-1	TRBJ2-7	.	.	CATNNEQYF	TGTGCCACCAATAACGAGCAGTACTTC
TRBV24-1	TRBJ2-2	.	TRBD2	CATSDFGGLAAGTRELFF	TGTGCCACCAGTGATTTTGGAGGACTAGCGGCGGGGACGAGGGAGCTGTTTTTT
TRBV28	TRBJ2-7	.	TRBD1	CASRYRTGPHEQYF	TGTGCCAGCAGATACCGGACAGGGCCCCACGAGCAGTACTTC
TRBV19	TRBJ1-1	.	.	CASSIGQTEAFF	TGTGCCAGTAGTATAGGACAGACTGAAGCTTTCTTT
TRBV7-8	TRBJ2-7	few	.	CASSRRQNYEQYF	TGTGCCAGCAGCCGGCGACAGAACTACGAGCAGTACTTC
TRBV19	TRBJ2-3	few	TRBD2	CATRTGGGTDTQYF	TGTGCCACCCGCACTGGGGGGGGAACGGATACGCAGTATTTT
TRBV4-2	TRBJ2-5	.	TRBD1	CASSQGGQAETQYF	TGTGCCAGCAGCCAAGGGGGACAGGCCGAGACCCAGTACTTC
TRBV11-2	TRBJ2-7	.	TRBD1	CASSPDRGSSYEQYF	TGTGCCAGCAGCCCTGACAGGGGGTCATCCTACGAGCAGTACTTC
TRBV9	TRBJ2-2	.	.	CASSYSSVSNTGELFF	TGTGCCAGCAGCTATTCTAGCGTATCGAACACCGGGGAGCTGTTTTTT
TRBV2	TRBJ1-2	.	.	CASSESIGRGAGYTF	TGTGCCAGCAGTGAAAGTATTGGTCGGGGGGCCGGCTACACCTTC
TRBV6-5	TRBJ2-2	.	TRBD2	CASRPTSGEYGELFF	TGTGCCAGCAGACCCACTAGCGGGGAGTACGGGGAGCTGTTTTTT
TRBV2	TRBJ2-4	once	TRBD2	CASRVAGINIQYF	TGTGCCAGCAGGGTAGCGGGAATAAACATTCAGTACTTC
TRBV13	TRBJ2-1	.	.	CASSLSNEQFF	TGTGCCAGCAGCTTGAGCAATGAGCAGTTCTTC
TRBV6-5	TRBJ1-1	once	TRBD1	CASSFLDRAVSEAFF	TGTGCCAGCAGTTTTTTGGACAGGGCAGTTTCTGAAGCTTTCTTT
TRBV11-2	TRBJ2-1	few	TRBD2	CASSSSGIYNEQFF	TGTGCCAGCAGCTCTAGCGGGATTTACAATGAGCAGTTCTTC
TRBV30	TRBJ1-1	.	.	CAWTMGRSFEAFF	TGTGCCTGGACCATGGGGCGGTCCTTCGAAGCTTTCTTT
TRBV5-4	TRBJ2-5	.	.	CASSFDTVGGLETQYF	TGTGCCAGCAGCTTCGACACCGTGGGGGGTTTGGAGACCCAGTACTTC
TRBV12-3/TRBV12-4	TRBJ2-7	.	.	CASSGTWGNEQYF	TGTGCCAGCAGTGGGACATGGGGGAACGAGCAGTACTTC
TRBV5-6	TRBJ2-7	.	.	CASTRTESYEQYF	TGTGCCAGCACCCGGACAGAGTCCTACGAGCAGTACTTC